This T cell receptor (beta chain) was retrieved from a study of spatial heterogeneity in lung cancer. Study at large: Among detected sequences, beta-chain ones consistently exceeded alpha-chain ones in number.

TCRdb itself ran the 5' RACE reads through MiXCR, one entry per CDR3 protein. The repertoire holds approximately 50,000 distinct CDR3 sequences, with roughly 7.4% as singletons. The CDR3 sequence is 13 residues long. Trimming stripped 4 bases from V and 2 bases from J, with 9 bases between. Germline-derived CDR1 and CDR2 are MDHEN and SYDVKM. To note about this clonotype: This may be a read error, as it is one base from a much larger clone. The missing conserved phenylalanine or tryptophan at the end of this CDR3 makes a read error likely.

Time point defined: blood at routine non-recurrence follow-up after resection. Material for sequencing was whole RNA from tumor, nontumor lung or frozen PBMC, left unsorted. Sequenced here: PBMCs, sampled at follow-up. The receptor was derived from a female donor with early-stage non-small cell lung cancer. V is TRBV28 and J is TRBJ2-7, with D possibly TRBD1 on 6 matching bases. Here the CDR3 DNA reads TGTGCCAGCAGTTCCGGGACAACCTACGAGCAGTACTCC. Amino acids: CASSSGTTYEQYS.